This note documents a single T cell receptor beta chain sequence. Its antigen is unknown. CDR1 and CDR2 from the germline V gene are LNHNV and YYDKDF (reference sequence). The CDR3 spans 16 residues. Trimming cost V 4 bases and J 5 bases, with 20 bases left between them. The sample originates from a study of early T cells in non-severe SARS-CoV-2 infection. TCRdb processed the 5' RACE reads anew with MiXCR; each CDR3 protein has one entry. In the table there are tens of thousands of distinct CDR3 sequences, around 5.6% of which are singletons. Study outcomes and limitations: Reliance on VDJdb matching favored anti-spike CD8 responses; private and CD4 specificities were missed.

The genes are TRBV15 and TRBJ2-5; D is possibly TRBD2 (6 bases). The material sequenced was whole blood. The receptor was isolated from an adult who was a healthcare worker with PCR-confirmed SARS-CoV-2 infection or an uninfected control (not recorded which). The CDR3 DNA reads TGTGCCACCAGCACCCCCGGGAGAAATCCTGTGGAGACCCAGTACTTC. Translated: CATSTPGRNPVETQYF. The whole variable domain, remainder taken from reference TRBV15 and TRBJ2-5, is DAMVIQNPRYQVTQFGKPVTLSCSQTLNHNVMYWYQQKSSQAPKLLFHYYDKDFNNEADTPDNFQSRRPNTSFCFLDIRSPGLGDTAMYLCATSTPGRNPVETQYFGPGTRLLVL.